This T cell receptor beta chain appears in the sequencing data of a study of shared clonotypes between healthy human individuals. General study points: Sampling used blood alone; tissue repertoires probably differ.

On this clone: The antigen remains unidentified. Different DNA sequences within this sample yield the same CDR3.

The germline V and J ends were trimmed by 5 bases and 0 bases, with 9 bases remaining between them. The V gene's germline CDR1 is SEHNR and CDR2 FQNEAQ (reference sequence). There are 14 residues in the CDR3. The donors, healthy adults who were HIV-negative, had experienced no recent acute infections or vaccinations. Repertoires were generated with immunoSEQ multiplex PCR, while TCRdb's copy carries only in-frame clones and drops some. Among about half a million clones, roughly 85% were seen once, and the ten largest hold 10% to 15%. This sequence originates from a woman aged 35 to 49 in good health. Some clones in this sample may be carry-over from other donors' samples. The sequencing sample was made of PBMCs. This chain connects TRBV7-9 to TRBJ2-3; maybe TRBD1 (5 bases). This CDR3 is CASSPTASTDTQYF. The DNA for the CDR3 is TGTGCCAGCAGCCCGACAGCTAGCACAGATACGCAGTATTTT.